The 19 T cell receptor beta chains reported below all come from one sample, sequenced in a study of blood T cell repertoires in COVID-19. Sequencing was performed with immunoSEQ multiplex PCR; in TCRdb, only in-frame clones are kept and a portion is missing. The profile shows fewer than 150,000 clones, 85% to 90% of them singletons. Sequenced: peripheral blood. Source of these receptors: a woman aged 40 to 49 with acute or convalescent COVID-19.

In DNA, the CDR3 is TGTGCCAGCAAGGCGGAGCGGGGTGGGTCCGGGGAGCTGTTTTTT. Protein product: CASKAERGGSGELFF. The gene calls are TRBV7-3 and TRBJ2-2, with TRBD2 identical over 7 bases. This CDR3 is 15 amino acids long. J gave up 6 bases and V 7 bases, and 11 bases lay outside the gene matches. Per germline, CDR1 SGHTA and CDR2 FQGTGA.

The rearrangement uses TRBV15 and TRBJ1-2; a possible D gene is TRBD1 (5 bases). Trimming took 3 bases from V and 7 from J, leaving 12 bases between them. The CDR3 covers 13 residues. From germline, CDR1 is LNHNV and CDR2 YYDKDF (reference sequence). CDR3 protein: CATSSPRDSGYTF. CDR3 nucleotides: TGTGCCACCAGCAGTCCAAGGGACTCTGGCTACACCTTC.

This chain links TRBV7-9 with TRBJ1-1; TRBD1 matches 7 bases. The CDR3 has 16 amino acids. V was pared by 1 base and J by 1 base, with 6 bases of the junction left unmatched. From germline, CDR1 is SEHNR and CDR2 FQNEAQ (reference sequence). The CDR3, as DNA: TGTGCCAGCAGCTTAGGACAGGGTAATTGGAACACTGAAGCTTTCTTT. Residues: CASSLGQGNWNTEAFF.

The chain combines TRBV12-3 or TRBV12-4 with TRBJ2-5, with no clear D. The V gene lost 6 bases and the J gene lost 3 bases, with 5 bases spanning the gap. The CDR3 consists of 11 residues. For the CDR3, the DNA is TGTGCCAGCAGACTAAAAGAGACCCAGTACTTC. Its translation is CASRLKETQYF.

This clone was seen only once. The chain uses TRBV10-3 and TRBJ1-5; 10 nucleotides line up with TRBD1. In germline, CDR1 is ENHRY, CDR2 SYGVKD. The V gene end was trimmed by 3 bases and the J gene end by 0 bases; junction bases not matched to a gene: 14. The CDR3 is 20 residues long. DNA of the CDR3: TGTGCCATCAGTGAAGGCCGAGGGACAGGGGTTTCAAATAGCAATCAGCCCCAGCATTTT. Protein: CAISEGRGTGVSNSNQPQHF.

The chain carries TRBV4-3 and TRBJ2-3; 8 bases align to TRBD2. Germline V gene sequence: CDR1 LGHNA, CDR2 YSLEER. V lost 0 bases to trimming and J lost 4 bases; unmatched junction nucleotides: 12. The CDR3 loop spans 18 amino acids. The CDR3 loop is CASSQEIPGTSGSDTQYF. Written as DNA, the CDR3 is TGCGCCAGCAGCCAAGAAATCCCCGGGACTAGTGGGTCAGATACGCAGTATTTT.

The V call is TRBV19, the J call TRBJ1-1, with a weak D call TRBD1 (5 bases). V was cut by 10 bases and J by 0 bases, with 9 bases left in between. The CDR3 spans 12 residues. CDR1 and CDR2 from the germline V gene are LNHDA and SQIVND (reference sequence). In nucleotides, the CDR3 is TGTGCCACCCGACAGTTGAACACTGAAGCTTTCTTT. This sequence encodes CATRQLNTEAFF. The full variable domain, rest sourced from reference TRBV19 and TRBJ1-1, is DGGITQSPKYLFRKEGQNVTLSCEQNLNHDAMYWYRQDPGQGLRLIYYSQIVNDFQKGDIAEGYSVSREKKESFPLTVTSAQKNPTAFYLCATRQLNTEAFFGQGTRLTVV.

This chain's CDR3 is CASSIAQWQGRDQPQHF. The CDR3 DNA is TGTGCCAGTAGTATAGCCCAGTGGCAGGGTCGGGATCAGCCCCAGCATTTT. The rearrangement joins TRBV19 to TRBJ1-5, with D possibly matching TRBD1 (5 bases). Per the germline V gene, CDR1 is LNHDA and CDR2 is SQIVND (reference sequence). The length of the CDR3 is 17 residues. Trimming took off 1 base at V and 5 bases at J, with 18 bases between the two ends.

The CDR3 here is CASSATAPSFSGNTIYF. DNA of the CDR3: TGTGCCAGCTCCGCGACAGCGCCCTCCTTCTCTGGAAACACCATATATTTT. The chain links TRBV18 to TRBJ1-3, with D possibly TRBD1 on 5 matching bases. CDR3 length equals 17 residues. The V gene's germline CDR1 is KGHSH and CDR2 LQKENI. The ends were cut back, 6 bases at V and 0 bases at J, with 18 bases in the middle.

The J gene is TRBJ1-1, the V gene TRBV9; D is uncertain. The CDR3 spans 15 residues. Germline V CDR1 and CDR2: SGDLS, YYNGEE. Trimming removed 4 bases at V and 1 base at J, with 14 bases between. The CDR3, as DNA: TGTGCCAGCAGCCTCGAGGGCAGGAGGAACACTGAAGCTTTCTTT. Protein: CASSLEGRRNTEAFF.

The chain carries TRBV5-1 and TRBJ1-1, with D possibly matching TRBD1 (5 bases). This CDR3 comprises 15 residues. CDR1 is SGHRS, CDR2 YFSETQ, per germline. Trimming left V 0 bases short and J 1 base short, with 10 bases between. The CDR3 sequence: CASSLGRAGNTEAFF. The CDR3 nucleotides are TGCGCCAGCAGCTTGGGCAGGGCAGGGAACACTGAAGCTTTCTTT.

The chain carries TRBV19 and TRBJ1-1; D gene uncertain. Germline lookup yields CDR1 LNHDA and CDR2 SQIVND (reference sequence). V was clipped by 3 bases and J by 0 bases, with 11 bases between them. This CDR3 has 15 residues. The CDR3 loop reads CASSISPRVNTEAFF. The CDR3 DNA reads TGTGCCAGTAGTATCTCCCCGCGGGTGAACACTGAAGCTTTCTTT.

The CDR3 protein is CASSFGGNTEAFF. The CDR3 DNA reads as TGTGCCAGCAGTTTCGGCGGGAACACTGAAGCTTTCTTT. This chain links TRBV12-3 or TRBV12-4 with TRBJ1-1; D call uncertain. The V end lost 3 bases, the J end lost 1 base, and 6 bases lay between the germline ends. CDR3 length equals 13 residues.

V gene TRBV3-1 (or the pseudogene TRBV3-2) combines with J gene TRBJ1-3; D is perhaps TRBD1 (5 bases). CDR3 length equals 18 residues. The ends were cut back, 1 base at V and 0 bases at J, with 16 bases in the middle. The V gene's germline CDR1 is LGHDT and CDR2 YNNKEL (reference sequence). The CDR3 nucleotides read TGTGCCAGCAGCCAAGCCGGGGGATTCTCAAGCTCTGGAAACACCATATATTTT. Its protein is CASSQAGGFSSSGNTIYF.

This sequence joins TRBV29-1 and TRBJ1-3; a possible D gene is TRBD1 (5 bases). Germline V CDR1 and CDR2: SQVTM, ANQGSEA. V gave up 2 bases and J gave up 15 bases, with 17 bases separating them. The CDR3 has 12 amino acids. CDR3 nucleotides: TGCAGCGTTGAAACGGGGGACCTAGGGCGATATTTT. Its protein is CSVETGDLGRYF.

In its sample, this clone was seen once. The J gene is TRBJ2-6, the V gene TRBV6-2 or TRBV6-3; tentatively, D is TRBD1 (6 bases). The CDR3 consists of 17 residues. The V gene's germline CDR1 is MNHEY and CDR2 SVGEGT. Trimming pared 1 base from V and 0 bases from J, leaving 10 bases between. The CDR3 is CASSYWGRGSGANVLTF. The CDR3 DNA sequence: TGTGCCAGCAGTTACTGGGGCAGGGGCTCTGGGGCCAACGTCCTGACTTTC.

This chain uses TRBV6-6 with TRBJ1-2; D is unresolved. CDR1 and CDR2 from the germline V gene are MNHNY and SVGAGI (reference sequence). There are 17 residues in the CDR3. Trimming left V 5 bases short and J 0 bases short, with 19 bases between. The CDR3 coding sequence is TGTGCCAGCAGTCGGATAATGGGCCACTCCACTAACTATGGCTACACCTTC. Encoded protein: CASSRIMGHSTNYGYTF.

This rearrangement joins TRBV5-1 to TRBJ2-2; D gene uncertain. Germline lookup yields CDR1 SGHRS and CDR2 YFSETQ. V lost 5 bases, J lost 1 base, and 9 bases lay in between. This CDR3 comprises 14 residues. The CDR3 region has the DNA TGCGCCAGCAGTCGCTCTAGGAACACCGGGGAGCTGTTTTTT. As protein: CASSRSRNTGELFF.

This clone was found a few times. The chain links TRBV13 to TRBJ1-3; D not certain. V was pared by 2 bases and J by 6 bases, with 11 bases between. The germline V gene has CDR1 PRHDT and CDR2 FYEKMQ (reference sequence). The CDR3 contains 14 residues. Written as DNA, the CDR3 is TGTGCCAGCAGCTTAAGGCCGGACTTAAACACCATATATTTT. This gives the protein CASSLRPDLNTIYF. The complete variable domain, with remaining parts taken from reference TRBV13 and TRBJ1-3, reads AAGVIQSPRHLIKEKRETATLKCYPIPRHDTVYWYQQGPGQDPQFLISFYEKMQSDKGSIPDRFSAQQFSDYHSELNMSSLELGDSALYFCASSLRPDLNTIYFGEGSWLTVV.